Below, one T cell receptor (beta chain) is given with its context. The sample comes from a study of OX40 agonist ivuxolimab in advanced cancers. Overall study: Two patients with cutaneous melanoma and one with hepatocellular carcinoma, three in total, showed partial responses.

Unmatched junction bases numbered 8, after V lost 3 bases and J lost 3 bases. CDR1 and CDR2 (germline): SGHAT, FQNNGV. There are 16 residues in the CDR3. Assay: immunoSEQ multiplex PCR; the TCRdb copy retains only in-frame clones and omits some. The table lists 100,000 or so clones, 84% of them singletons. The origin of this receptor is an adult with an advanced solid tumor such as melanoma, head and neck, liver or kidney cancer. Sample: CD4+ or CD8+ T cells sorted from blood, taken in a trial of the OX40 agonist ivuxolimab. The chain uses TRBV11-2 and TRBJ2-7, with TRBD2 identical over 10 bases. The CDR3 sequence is CASSFRLAGAHYEQYF. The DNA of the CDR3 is TGTGCCAGCAGCTTTCGGCTAGCGGGAGCTCACTACGAGCAGTACTTC.